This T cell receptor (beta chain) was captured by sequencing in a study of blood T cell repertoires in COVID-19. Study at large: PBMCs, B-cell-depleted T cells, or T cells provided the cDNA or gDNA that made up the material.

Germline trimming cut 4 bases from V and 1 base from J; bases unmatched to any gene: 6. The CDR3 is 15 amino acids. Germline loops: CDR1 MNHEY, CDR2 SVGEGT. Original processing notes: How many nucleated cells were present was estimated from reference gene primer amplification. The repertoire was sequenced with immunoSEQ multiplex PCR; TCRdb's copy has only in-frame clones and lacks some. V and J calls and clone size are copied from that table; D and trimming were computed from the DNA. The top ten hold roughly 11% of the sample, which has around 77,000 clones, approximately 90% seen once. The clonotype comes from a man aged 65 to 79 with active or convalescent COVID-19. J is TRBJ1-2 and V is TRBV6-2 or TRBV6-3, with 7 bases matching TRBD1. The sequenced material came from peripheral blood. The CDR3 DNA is TGTGCCAGCAGTTCGGGACAGCAAATTAACTATGGCTACACCTTC. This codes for CASSSGQQINYGYTF.